This T cell receptor beta chain was sequenced in a study of blood T cell repertoires in COVID-19. Whole-study context: Samples representing acute and convalescent COVID-19 were sourced from the United States, Italy and Spain.

Turning to this clone: One end of the junction varies from germline; a read error may be responsible.

CDR1 is SSHAT, CDR2 FNYEAQ, per germline (reference sequence). The length of the CDR3 is 16 residues. Here immunoSEQ multiplex PCR was the method, and the copy in TCRdb shows in-frame clones only, minus some. Of about 150,000 clones in the sample, almost 90% were seen once. The chain links TRBV7-7 to TRBJ2-1; D may be TRBD1 (6 bases). Sample: peripheral blood. The clonotype was recovered from a human donor in a cohort sampled during active COVID-19. The DNA for the CDR3 is TGTGCTAGCAGCCGCGACAGGAGTGGTTCCTACAATGAGCAGTTCTTC. Amino acid sequence: CASSRDRSGSYNEQFF.